The 14 T cell receptor beta chains given below trace back to one sample, sequenced in a study of identical twins. TCRdb re-called the 5' RACE reads through MiXCR, storing one row per CDR3 protein. The profile shows about 280,000 distinct CDR3 sequences, about 8% of them singletons. This sample was also put to use in a study of yellow fever vaccine responses in identical twins.

What was sequenced was memory (CD45RO+) T cells sorted from blood. These receptors all stem from a young woman in good health.

The table lists this clonotype with many counts. This chain uses TRBV5-1 with TRBJ2-1; D might be TRBD1 (6 bases). The V and J ends lost 2 bases and 4 bases respectively, with 13 bases between them. The CDR3 length is 15 residues. From germline, CDR1 is SGHRS and CDR2 YFSETQ. CDR3 coding DNA: TGCGCCAGCAGCTTTCAGGGGTTGGAGTACAATGAGCAGTTCTTC. It encodes CASSFQGLEYNEQFF.

This clonotype was detected a few times. The CDR3 reads CASSSGGVAIRIYNEQFF. DNA of the CDR3: TGTGCCAGCAGCTCTGGGGGGGTAGCGATCCGGATTTACAATGAGCAGTTCTTC. The chain couples TRBV11-2 to TRBJ2-1; 7 nucleotides align to TRBD2. The CDR3 covers 18 residues. Germline CDR1 and CDR2: SGHAT and FQNNGV. With 4 bases clipped from V and 4 bases from J, the junction kept 16 bases outside the gene matches.

This clonotype has a count of ten or more. The rearrangement uses TRBV18 and TRBJ2-7; 9 positions match TRBD2. V lost 4 bases, J lost 5 bases, and 9 bases stayed unmatched. Germline V gene data show CDR1 as KGHSH and CDR2 as LQKENI. This CDR3 is 15 amino acids long. The CDR3: CASSHSGLAMHEQYF. DNA of the CDR3: TGTGCCAGCTCACATTCGGGACTAGCTATGCACGAGCAGTACTTC.

The chain recombines TRBV5-1 with TRBJ1-2; D perhaps matches TRBD1 (6 bases). Germline V gene sequence: CDR1 SGHRS, CDR2 YFSETQ. This CDR3 has 14 amino acids. The V end lost 0 bases, the J end lost 7 bases, and 13 bases lay between the germline ends. The CDR3 loop is CASSLEVPGVGYTF. The CDR3 DNA follows: TGCGCCAGCAGCTTGGAGGTTCCAGGGGTTGGCTACACCTTC.

The V gene is TRBV2, the J gene TRBJ2-7, with 8 bases lining up with TRBD1. V trimming: 6 bases; J trimming: 4 bases; junction bases outside the gene matches: 5. CDR1 and CDR2 from the germline V gene are SNHLY and FYNNEI. The CDR3 is 13 amino acids. CDR3 sequence: CASRRTGQYEQYF. The CDR3 nucleotides read TGTGCCAGCAGACGGACAGGGCAATACGAGCAGTACTTC.

This clonotype was detected ten times or more. CDR3 loop: CASSLRRGALETQYF. The CDR3 DNA is TGTGCCAGCAGCTTAAGACGGGGGGCCTTGGAGACCCAGTACTTC. The chain employs TRBV7-8 and TRBJ2-5, with a weak D call TRBD2 (7 bases). The CDR3 is 15 residues long. Trimming took off 2 bases at V and 5 bases at J, with 15 bases between the two ends. Germline CDR1 SGHVS, CDR2 FQNEAQ.

The chain joins TRBV27 to TRBJ2-2; 7 bases agree with TRBD2. CDR3 length: 14 residues. Germline V gene lookup returns CDR1 MNHEY and CDR2 SMNVEV (reference sequence). The V and J ends lost 7 bases and 4 bases, in that order; junction bases with no gene match: 6. The CDR3 bases are TGTGCCAGCACTCCACTAGCGCGCACCGGGGAGCTGTTTTTT. Translation: CASTPLARTGELFF.

This clonotype has a count of ten or more. The V call is TRBV4-1, the J call TRBJ1-6; D not resolved. Trimming took off 5 bases at V and 13 bases at J, with 21 bases between the two ends. This CDR3 has 15 residues. Per the germline V gene, CDR1 is MGHRA and CDR2 is YSYEKL. The CDR3 coding sequence is TGCGCCAGCAGCATAACGGCGGCTCCGGGGTCGCCCCTCCACTTT. It encodes CASSITAAPGSPLHF.

This chain joins TRBV20-1 and TRBJ2-2; TRBD2 aligns across 7 bases. There are 17 residues in the CDR3. Germline V gene lookup returns CDR1 DFQATT and CDR2 SNEGSKA (reference sequence). The ends lost 0 bases at V and 7 bases at J; junction bases unmatched: 14. CDR3 nucleotides: TGCAGTGCTAGAGATAATAGAGGCGGGGGACCGGGCGGGGAGCTGTTTTTT. This sequence encodes CSARDNRGGGPGGELFF.

This rearrangement joins TRBV2 to TRBJ2-2; no clear D gene. CDR1 is SNHLY and CDR2 is FYNNEI in the germline V gene. Trimming stripped 4 bases from V and 2 bases from J, with 5 bases between. This CDR3 comprises 13 residues. The DNA for the CDR3 is TGTGCCAGCAGTGCCTCAAACACCGGGGAGCTGTTTTTT. This sequence encodes CASSASNTGELFF.

In this sample, this clonotype turned up many times. The chain has TRBV5-1 and TRBJ2-1; 8 nucleotides match TRBD2. CDR3 size: 14 residues. Losses at the gene ends were 0 bases for V and 7 bases for J; bases not matched to a gene: 3. Germline V gene data show CDR1 as SGHRS and CDR2 as YFSETQ. CDR3 nucleotide sequence: TGCGCCAGCAGCTTGGCGGCTAGCGGGAATGAGCAGTTCTTC. Translating it yields CASSLAASGNEQFF.

This clonotype was observed a handful of times. This rearrangement joins TRBV20-1 to TRBJ2-5; tentatively, D is TRBD2 (6 bases). Germline V gives CDR1 DFQATT, CDR2 SNEGSKA (reference sequence). The CDR3 loop spans 13 amino acids. V was pared by 5 bases and J by 9 bases, with 19 bases between. CDR3 bases: TGCAGTGCTCCCCCCTCGGGGGAAAGGTCCCAGTACTTC. This gives the protein CSAPPSGERSQYF.

The V and J genes are TRBV28 and TRBJ2-4; 8 nucleotides align to TRBD1. Trimming removed 6 bases from V and 3 bases from J; junction bases left unmatched: 10. The CDR3 is 16 amino acids. CDR1 is MDHEN, CDR2 SYDVKM, per germline. CDR3: CASSSHGQGGKNIQYF. The DNA of the CDR3 is TGTGCCAGCAGCAGCCACGGACAGGGTGGCAAAAACATTCAGTACTTC.

This clonotype came up a few times. This sequence joins TRBV27 and TRBJ1-5, with 7 positions matching TRBD1. Germline V CDR1 and CDR2: MNHEY, SMNVEV (reference sequence). The CDR3 length is 14 residues. Losses at the gene ends were 5 bases for V and 6 bases for J; bases not matched to a gene: 7. The CDR3 region is CASSPYRGTQPQHF. DNA for the CDR3: TGTGCCAGCAGTCCATACAGGGGAACTCAGCCCCAGCATTTT.